The 23 T cell receptor beta chains listed next were all sequenced from one sample in a study of T cell repertoires in cytomegalovirus infection. TCRdb analysed the reads with MiXCR anew, one entry per CDR3 protein. The repertoire holds 350,000 to 550,000 distinct CDR3 sequences, with approximately 31% as singletons. Sample: PBMCs. The receptors come from a human donor in good health (CMV status not recorded). Some clones in this sample may be carry-over from other donors' samples.

This clonotype turned up a few times. V and J are TRBV7-2 and TRBJ2-1; TRBD2 agrees at 8 bases. The CDR3 contains 15 residues. Germline V gives CDR1 SGHTA, CDR2 FQGNSA. Trimming took 1 base from V and 6 from J; bases not matched to a gene: 5. The CDR3 loop is CASSLGSAGANEQFF. The CDR3, as DNA: TGTGCCAGCAGCTTAGGGTCAGCGGGGGCCAATGAGCAGTTCTTC.

This clonotype was counted at least ten times. This chain uses TRBV4-1 with TRBJ1-1, with D perhaps matching TRBD1 (5 bases). Germline loops: CDR1 MGHRA, CDR2 YSYEKL. CDR3 length equals 14 residues. V lost 1 base to trimming and J lost 0 bases, with 6 bases between them. The CDR3 coding sequence is TGCGCCAGCAGCCAAGGGGGGATGAACACTGAAGCTTTCTTT. Protein sequence: CASSQGGMNTEAFF.

Note on this clonotype: A much larger clone lies a single base off, so this may be a read error. No conserved phenylalanine or tryptophan is present at the end of the CDR3, so a read error is the likely explanation. The chain has TRBV7-6 and TRBJ2-1; 9 nucleotides match TRBD2. The CDR3 runs 14 residues. The V and J ends lost 8 bases and 2 bases, in that order; junction bases with no gene match: 4. Germline CDR1 is SGHVS and CDR2 is FNYEAQ. The CDR3 spells CASVSGGPYNEQFC. As DNA, the CDR3 is TGTGCCAGCGTCAGCGGGGGGCCCTACAATGAGCAGTTCTGC.

The table lists this clonotype with a few counts. The rearrangement joins TRBV6-1 to TRBJ1-2; D not resolved. Germline CDR1 reads MNHNS; CDR2 reads SASEGT. The V end was cut by 7 bases, the J end by 3 bases, with 27 bases between. This CDR3 is built from 18 residues. The CDR3 nucleotides read TGTGCCAGCAATTTGTGGCCGGTTGCAGCTAAGGGAGACTATGGCTACACCTTC. Its protein product is CASNLWPVAAKGDYGYTF.

A word on this clonotype: A read error is possible here, since a much larger clone lies one base away. This is likely a read error, given that the CDR3 carries no conserved phenylalanine or tryptophan at its end. The rearrangement joins TRBV10-2 to TRBJ2-3; 11 nucleotides line up with TRBD2. The CDR3 length is 14 residues. Losses at the gene ends were 6 bases for V and 5 bases for J; bases not matched to a gene: 4. Per germline, CDR1 WSHSY and CDR2 SAAADI. The CDR3 region has the DNA TGCGCCAGCAGGATAGCGGGGGGGCAAGATACGCAGTATCTT. It codes for CASRIAGGQDTQYL.

The V gene is TRBV27, the J gene TRBJ1-1; D is ambiguous. V lost 7 bases to trimming and J lost 9 bases, with 12 bases between them. Looked up from germline, CDR1 is MNHEY and CDR2 is SMNVEV (reference sequence). This CDR3 is built from 11 residues. The CDR3 region is CASNRAGKAFF. The CDR3 DNA sequence: TGTGCCAGCAATAGAGCGGGTAAAGCTTTCTTT.

This clonotype has a handful of counts. This sequence joins TRBV20-1 and TRBJ2-1, with 8 bases aligning to TRBD2. The CDR3 is 14 amino acids. V was pared by 7 bases and J by 8 bases, with 13 bases of the junction left unmatched. CDR1 is DFQATT, CDR2 SNEGSKA, per germline (reference sequence). The CDR3 DNA reads as TGCAGTGGCCGGTCCGGGGGGGGCAGCTATGAGCAGTTCTTC. Amino acids: CSGRSGGGSYEQFF.

There are a few counts of this clonotype. The chain carries TRBV7-2 and TRBJ2-3; D is unresolved. Trimming shortened V by 0 bases and J by 0 bases, and 4 bases separated the two germline ends. The CDR3 length is 14 residues. Germline V gene sequence: CDR1 SGHTA, CDR2 FQGNSA. The CDR3 reads CASSLAPSTDTQYF. The CDR3 nucleotides are TGTGCCAGCAGCTTAGCCCCAAGCACAGATACGCAGTATTTT.

The chain's CDR3 is CASSNGGAGADTQYF. DNA of the CDR3: TGTGCCAGCAGTAACGGGGGGGCCGGAGCAGATACGCAGTATTTT. This rearrangement joins TRBV6-2 or TRBV6-3 to TRBJ2-3; 8 nucleotides agree with TRBD2. V was pared by 5 bases and J by 4 bases, with 8 bases of the junction left unmatched. Germline V gives CDR1 MNHEY, CDR2 SVGEGT. CDR3 length equals 15 residues.

This clonotype was counted ten times or more. The chain joins TRBV6-1 to TRBJ2-1; D is possibly TRBD1 or TRBD2 (7 bases each). In germline, CDR1 is MNHNS, CDR2 SASEGT. The germline V and J ends were trimmed by 10 bases and 3 bases, with 16 bases remaining between them. The CDR3 is 14 amino acids. CDR3 sequence (DNA): TGTGCCACGGAAACAGGGGACTACTACAATGAGCAGTTCTTC. Translating gives CATETGDYYNEQFF.

This clonotype was detected only a few times. The rearrangement joins TRBV7-2 to TRBJ2-3; tentative D call: TRBD1 (6 bases). Looked up from germline, CDR1 is SGHTA and CDR2 is FQGNSA. V was clipped by 3 bases and J by 1 base, with 20 bases between them. This CDR3 region has 18 residues. CDR3 in DNA: TGTGCCAGCAGCTTGACAGGTTTTTTCCGCCGTGGCACAGATACGCAGTATTTT. Residues: CASSLTGFFRRGTDTQYF.

J is TRBJ1-5 and V is TRBV6-1; 7 nucleotides agree with TRBD1. The CDR3 consists of 15 residues. Germline V lookup: CDR1 MNHNS, CDR2 SASEGT. V was pared by 6 bases and J by 4 bases, with 9 bases of the junction left unmatched. CDR3 region: CASRDSARGNQPQHF. CDR3 coding DNA: TGTGCCAGCAGGGACAGTGCCAGGGGGAATCAGCCCCAGCATTTT.

In this sample, this clonotype turned up many times. The chain links TRBV7-8 to TRBJ2-7, with 9 bases that match TRBD2. Trimming at V came to 0 bases and at J to 3 bases, leaving 0 bases not matched to a gene. Germline V lookup: CDR1 SGHVS, CDR2 FQNEAQ. The CDR3 contains 14 residues. The CDR3 spells CASSLASGGYEQYF. The CDR3 DNA is TGTGCCAGCAGCTTAGCTAGCGGGGGCTACGAGCAGTACTTC.

The chain combines TRBV7-6 with TRBJ2-3, with D tentatively TRBD1 (6 bases). In germline, CDR1 is SGHVS, CDR2 FNYEAQ. V was shortened by 5 bases and J by 5 bases, with 23 bases between the two germline ends. The CDR3 has 17 residues. The CDR3 is CASSAAPDRPVLDTQYF. The CDR3, as DNA: TGTGCCAGCAGCGCAGCCCCAGACAGGCCCGTTTTAGATACGCAGTATTTT.

Comment on this clonotype: Because the CDR3 is missing its conserved closing phenylalanine or tryptophan, this is likely a read error. The J gene is TRBJ2-2, the V gene TRBV28; no clear D. The CDR3 is 15 amino acids. Germline V gene lookup returns CDR1 MDHEN and CDR2 SYDVKM. Trimming removed 8 bases at V and 5 bases at J, with 18 bases between. The CDR3 coding sequence is TGTGCCAGCGGGGTTTCCCCTTGGGATACCGGGGAGCTGTTTTGT. Translation gives CASGVSPWDTGELFC.

At least ten counts were recorded for this clonotype. The CDR3 nucleotides are TGTGCCAGCAGCTTAATGGTCAGCGCCTACGAGCAGTACTTC. Encoded protein: CASSLMVSAYEQYF. The rearrangement joins TRBV7-2 to TRBJ2-7; no clear D. Trimming removed 2 bases at V and 2 bases at J, with 10 bases between. The CDR3 extends over 14 amino acids. Germline assignment: CDR1 SGHTA and CDR2 FQGNSA. Variable domain in full (rest from reference TRBV7-2 and TRBJ2-7): GAGVSQSPSNKVTEKGKDVELRCDPISGHTALYWYRQSLGQGLEFLIYFQGNSAPDKSGLPSDRFSAERTGGSVSTLTIQRTQQEDSAVYLCASSLMVSAYEQYFGPGTRLTVT.

The gene calls are TRBV7-2 and TRBJ2-6; perhaps TRBD2 as D (5 bases). The CDR3 covers 18 residues. Per germline, CDR1 SGHTA and CDR2 FQGNSA. Trimming shortened V by 3 bases and J by 0 bases, and 15 bases separated the two germline ends. CDR3 nucleotides: TGTGCCAGCAGCTTCCGGTTACGACGGGGCTCTGGGGCCAACGTCCTGACTTTC. Its translation is CASSFRLRRGSGANVLTF.

This clonotype has just a few counts. V gene TRBV11-2 combines with J gene TRBJ2-3; D gene unclear. V lost 2 bases, J lost 0 bases, and 9 bases lay in between. CDR3 length: 15 amino acids. The V gene's germline CDR1 is SGHAT and CDR2 FQNNGV. In DNA form, the CDR3 reads TGTGCCAGCAGCTTAATTAACCTTAGCACAGATACGCAGTATTTT. Protein: CASSLINLSTDTQYF.

This clonotype has a handful of counts. The chain links TRBV2 to TRBJ1-6; D possibly corresponds to TRBD1 (5 bases). V gave up 6 bases and J gave up 3 bases, with 9 bases separating them. Per germline, CDR1 SNHLY and CDR2 FYNNEI. The CDR3 covers 14 residues. In DNA form, the CDR3 reads TGTGCCAGCAGCGACAGTTACTATAATTCACCCCTCCACTTT. It encodes CASSDSYYNSPLHF. Filled out from reference TRBV2 and TRBJ1-6, the complete variable domain reads EPEVTQTPSHQVTQMGQEVILRCVPISNHLYFYWYRQILGQKVEFLVSFYNNEISEKSEIFDDQFSVERPDGSNFTLKIRSTKLEDSAMYFCASSDSYYNSPLHFGNGTRLTVT.

The V gene is TRBV27, the J gene TRBJ2-3; 7 bases are a match to TRBD2. The V segment lost 6 bases and the J segment 3 bases; nucleotides outside the gene matches: 3. Germline assignment: CDR1 MNHEY and CDR2 SMNVEV (reference sequence). The CDR3 is 13 amino acids. In DNA form, the CDR3 reads TGTGCCAGCAGGTTCGGGGGGACAGATACGCAGTATTTT. Its protein is CASRFGGTDTQYF.

This sequence joins TRBV6-5 and TRBJ1-6, with TRBD1 matching 7 bases. V gave up 6 bases and J gave up 5 bases; unmatched junction bases: 7. Germline V gene data show CDR1 as MNHEY and CDR2 as SVGAGI. This CDR3 has 15 amino acids. The CDR3: CASRRQGGNNSPLHF. In nucleotides, the CDR3 is TGTGCCAGCAGGAGACAGGGTGGGAATAATTCACCCCTCCACTTT.

This clonotype was detected many times. The rearrangement links TRBV27 to TRBJ1-1; D is undetermined. The germline V and J ends were trimmed by 3 bases and 1 base, with 9 bases remaining between them. Germline V lookup: CDR1 MNHEY, CDR2 SMNVEV (reference sequence). This CDR3 contains 14 residues. The CDR3 loop is CASSFLAGNTEAFF. Written as DNA, the CDR3 is TGTGCCAGCAGTTTCTTAGCAGGGAACACTGAAGCTTTCTTT.

The V and J genes are TRBV5-4 and TRBJ2-5, with 11 bases identical to TRBD2. CDR1 is SGHNT and CDR2 is YYREEE in the germline V gene (reference sequence). CDR3 length: 15 residues. The V segment lost 4 bases and the J segment 7 bases; nucleotides outside the gene matches: 9. In DNA, the CDR3 is TGTGCCAGCAGCGGTACTAGCGGGGGCGGCGGGACCCAGTACTTC. Translation gives CASSGTSGGGGTQYF.